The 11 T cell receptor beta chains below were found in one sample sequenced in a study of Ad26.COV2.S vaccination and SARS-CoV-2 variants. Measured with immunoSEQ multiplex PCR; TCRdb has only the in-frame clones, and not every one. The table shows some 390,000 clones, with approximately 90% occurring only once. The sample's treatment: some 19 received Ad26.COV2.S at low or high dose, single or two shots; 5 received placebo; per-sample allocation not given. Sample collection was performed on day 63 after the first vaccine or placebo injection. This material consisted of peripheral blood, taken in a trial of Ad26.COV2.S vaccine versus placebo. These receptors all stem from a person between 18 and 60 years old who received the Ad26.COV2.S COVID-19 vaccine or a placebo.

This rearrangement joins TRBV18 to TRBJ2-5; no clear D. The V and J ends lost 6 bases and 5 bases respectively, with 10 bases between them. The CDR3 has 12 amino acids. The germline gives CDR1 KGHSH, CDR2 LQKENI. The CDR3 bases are TGTGCCAGCTCCCAGAAGCAGGAGACCCAGTACTTC. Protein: CASSQKQETQYF.

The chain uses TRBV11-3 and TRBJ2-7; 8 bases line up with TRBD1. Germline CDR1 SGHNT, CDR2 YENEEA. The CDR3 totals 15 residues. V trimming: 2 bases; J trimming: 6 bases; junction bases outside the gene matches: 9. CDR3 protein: CASSLLGQGSGEQYF. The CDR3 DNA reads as TGTGCCAGCAGCTTACTAGGACAGGGATCGGGCGAGCAGTACTTC.

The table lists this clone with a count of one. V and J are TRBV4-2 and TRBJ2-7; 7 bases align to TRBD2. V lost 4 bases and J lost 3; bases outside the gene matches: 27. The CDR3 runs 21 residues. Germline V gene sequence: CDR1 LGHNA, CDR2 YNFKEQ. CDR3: CASSPEPLPGLSQPEDYEQYF. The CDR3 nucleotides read TGTGCCAGCAGCCCAGAGCCTCTACCGGGACTATCTCAACCGGAGGACTACGAGCAGTACTTC.

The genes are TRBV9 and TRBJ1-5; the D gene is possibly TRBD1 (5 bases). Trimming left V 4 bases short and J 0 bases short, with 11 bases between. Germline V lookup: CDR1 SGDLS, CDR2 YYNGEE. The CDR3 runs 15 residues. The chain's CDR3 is CASSRQGYSNQPQHF. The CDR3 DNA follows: TGTGCCAGCAGCCGTCAGGGTTATAGCAATCAGCCCCAGCATTTT.

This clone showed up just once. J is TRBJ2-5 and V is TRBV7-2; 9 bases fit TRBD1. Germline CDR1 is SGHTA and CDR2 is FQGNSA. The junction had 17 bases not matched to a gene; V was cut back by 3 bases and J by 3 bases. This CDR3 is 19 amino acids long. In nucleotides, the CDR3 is TGTGCCAGCAGCTTGTGGGGACAGGGATTTTTCTTGGGGAAAGAGACCCAGTACTTC. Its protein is CASSLWGQGFFLGKETQYF.

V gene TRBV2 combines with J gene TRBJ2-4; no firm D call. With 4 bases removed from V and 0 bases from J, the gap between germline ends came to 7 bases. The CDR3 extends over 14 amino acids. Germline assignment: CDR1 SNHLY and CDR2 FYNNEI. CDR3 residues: CASSVPVAKNIQYF. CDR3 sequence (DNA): TGTGCCAGCAGTGTGCCGGTAGCCAAAAACATTCAGTACTTC.

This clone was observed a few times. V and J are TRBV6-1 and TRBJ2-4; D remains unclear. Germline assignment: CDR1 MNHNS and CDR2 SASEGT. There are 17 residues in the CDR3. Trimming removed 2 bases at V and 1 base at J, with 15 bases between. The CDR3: CASSESTRVRAKNIQYF. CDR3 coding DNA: TGTGCCAGCAGTGAATCGACCCGGGTGCGGGCCAAAAACATTCAGTACTTC.

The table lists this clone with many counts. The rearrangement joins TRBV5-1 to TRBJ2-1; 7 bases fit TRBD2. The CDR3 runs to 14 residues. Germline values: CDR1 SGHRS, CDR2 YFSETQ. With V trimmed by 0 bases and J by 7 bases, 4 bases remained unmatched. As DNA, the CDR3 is TGCGCCAGCAGCTTGGGAGCGGGGTGGAATGAGCAGTTCTTC. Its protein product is CASSLGAGWNEQFF.

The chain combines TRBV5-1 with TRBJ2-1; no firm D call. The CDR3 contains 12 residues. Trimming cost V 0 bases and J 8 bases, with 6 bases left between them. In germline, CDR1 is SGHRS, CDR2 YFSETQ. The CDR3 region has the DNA TGCGCCAGCAGCTTGGTATGGGATGAGCAGTTCTTC. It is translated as CASSLVWDEQFF.

This chain's CDR3 is CASSQEVLSYEQYF. The CDR3, as DNA: TGTGCCAGCAGCCAAGAAGTCCTCTCCTACGAGCAGTACTTC. The chain uses TRBV3-1 (or the pseudogene TRBV3-2) and TRBJ2-7; D is uncertain. The CDR3 has 14 amino acids. Per germline, CDR1 LGHDT and CDR2 YNNKEL (reference sequence). Trimming left V 0 bases short and J 0 bases short, with 6 bases between.

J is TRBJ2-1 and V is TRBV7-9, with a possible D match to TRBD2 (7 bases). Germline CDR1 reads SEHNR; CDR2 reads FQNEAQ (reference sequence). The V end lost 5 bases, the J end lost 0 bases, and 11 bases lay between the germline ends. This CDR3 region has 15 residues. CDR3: CASSRGASSYNEQFF. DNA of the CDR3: TGTGCCAGCAGCCGGGGGGCGAGCTCCTACAATGAGCAGTTCTTC.